This TCR beta chain was recovered during a study of shared clonotypes between healthy human individuals. Study as a whole: Three CD4 naive, three CD4 memory, two CD8 naive and one CD8 memory plate were used per donor.

In the source study's methods: For the immunoSEQ data, sequences were junction-only without quality scores, so filtering differed. Here immunoSEQ multiplex PCR was the method, and the copy in TCRdb shows in-frame clones only, minus some. That table furnishes V, J and clone size, whereas the DNA furnished D and trimming. The sample holds 950,000 to 1,300,000 clones; around four fifths are singletons and the top ten take about 1.5%. The trim removed 6 bases at V and 4 bases at J, leaving 5 bases unmatched. Germline lookup yields CDR1 MNHNS and CDR2 SASEGT. The length of the CDR3 is 14 residues. Material: memory CD4+ T cells sorted from blood. As to subset: CD45RA-negative fraction. The sequence came from a young man in good health. V usage is TRBV6-1 and J usage is TRBJ2-2; 7 nucleotides agree with TRBD1. Here the CDR3 reads CASSRDSLTGELFF. DNA for the CDR3: TGTGCCAGCAGCCGGGACAGCCTCACCGGGGAGCTGTTTTTT.